This TCR beta chain was sequenced during a study of blood T cell repertoires in COVID-19. Study details: Italy, Spain and the United States were the sources of the convalescent and acute COVID-19 samples. Sources were T cells, B-cell-depleted T cells, or PBMCs; the material itself was cDNA or gDNA.

The V gene's germline CDR1 is MDHEN and CDR2 SYDVKM. V lost 5 bases and J lost 8; bases outside the gene matches: 12. This CDR3 comprises 16 residues. As originally analysed: Scientists estimated how many nucleated cells there were by amplifying reference gene primers. Clones were sequenced by immunoSEQ multiplex PCR, and TCRdb holds only the in-frame ones, with some missing. V and J calls and clone size come straight from that table; D and trimming were deduced from the DNA. The sample includes some 340,000 clones, roughly nine tenths of them seen just once. This sequence was found in a woman under 40 who had been exposed to COVID-19. The chain couples TRBV28 to TRBJ1-2, with 12 bases that match TRBD1. Sequencing was done on a sample of PBMCs or T cells enriched from blood (not recorded which). CDR3 nucleotide sequence: TGTGCCAGCAGTCCCGGGACAGGGGGCGGTTTCGGCGGCTACACCTTC. Protein sequence: CASSPGTGGGFGGYTF.